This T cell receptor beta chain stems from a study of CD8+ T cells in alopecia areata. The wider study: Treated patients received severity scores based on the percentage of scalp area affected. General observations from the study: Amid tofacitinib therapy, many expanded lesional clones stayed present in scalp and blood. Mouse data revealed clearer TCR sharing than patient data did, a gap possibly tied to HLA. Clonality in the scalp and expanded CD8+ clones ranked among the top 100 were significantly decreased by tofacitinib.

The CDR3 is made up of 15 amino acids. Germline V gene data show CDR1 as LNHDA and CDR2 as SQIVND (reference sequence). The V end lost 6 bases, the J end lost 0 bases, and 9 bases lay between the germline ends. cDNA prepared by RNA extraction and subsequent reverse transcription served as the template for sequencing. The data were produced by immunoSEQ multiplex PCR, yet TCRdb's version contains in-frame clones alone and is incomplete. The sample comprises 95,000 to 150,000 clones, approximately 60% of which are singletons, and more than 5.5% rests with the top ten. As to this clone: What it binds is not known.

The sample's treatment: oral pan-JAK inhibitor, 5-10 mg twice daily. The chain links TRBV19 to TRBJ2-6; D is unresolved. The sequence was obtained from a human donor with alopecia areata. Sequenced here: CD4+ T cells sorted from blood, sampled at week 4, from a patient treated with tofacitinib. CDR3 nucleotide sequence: TGTGCCAGTAGAAGGACGAGCTCTGGGGCCAACGTCCTGACTTTC. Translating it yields CASRRTSSGANVLTF.